These 32 T cell receptor beta chains came from one sample sequenced in a study of regulatory and conventional T cells in RAG deficiency. TCRdb's copy holds only in-frame clones and misses some; the assay was immunoSEQ multiplex PCR. This sample carries 32,000 or so clones, around 91% of them seen once, and the ten largest clones take roughly an eighth. The same data also contributed to another study, on regulatory T cells. As reported in that work: The PCR used 52 TRBV and 13 TRBJ primers.

Specimen: CD8+ T cells sorted from blood. The receptors were gathered from a human donor in good health.

CDR3 nucleotide sequence: TGTGCCAGTACCATGAACACTGAAGCTTTCTTT. Protein sequence: CASTMNTEAFF. The chain has TRBV19 and TRBJ1-1; D ambiguous. CDR1 and CDR2 from the germline V gene are LNHDA and SQIVND (reference sequence). The length of the CDR3 is 11 residues. The V end lost 7 bases, the J end lost 0 bases, and 3 bases lay between the germline ends.

The V and J genes are TRBV11-2 and TRBJ2-7; no definite D call. The CDR3 is 15 residues long. Per the germline V gene, CDR1 is SGHAT and CDR2 is FQNNGV. Trimming removed 5 bases at V and 0 bases at J, with 14 bases between. CDR3 protein: CASSIYRTSSYEQYF. The CDR3 bases are TGTGCCAGCAGCATCTATAGGACGAGCTCCTACGAGCAGTACTTC.

The chain uses TRBV6-1 and TRBJ2-5; TRBD2 matches 8 bases. Germline CDR1 MNHNS, CDR2 SASEGT. This CDR3 region has 14 residues. Unmatched junction bases numbered 7, after V lost 6 bases and J lost 4 bases. The CDR3 DNA is TGTGCCAGCAGAACGGGGGGGGGCGCAGAGACCCAGTACTTC. It yields the protein CASRTGGGAETQYF.

This clone was observed a few times. The chain couples TRBV18 to TRBJ1-1; no definite D call. The CDR3 is 13 amino acids. The germline CDR1 and CDR2 sequences are KGHSH and LQKENI. Deletions cut 4 bases from V and 1 base from J, with 7 bases between. CDR3 loop: CASSLGPNTEAFF. The CDR3 coding sequence is TGTGCCAGCTCACTCGGGCCGAACACTGAAGCTTTCTTT. Looking up the rest from reference TRBV18 and TRBJ1-1 gives the full variable domain: NAGVMQNPRHLVRRRGQEARLRCSPMKGHSHVYWYRQLPEEGLKFMVYLQKENIIDESGMPKERFSAEFPKEGPSILRIQQVVRGDSAAYFCASSLGPNTEAFFGQGTRLTVV.

This clone was seen just once. The V and J genes are TRBV9 and TRBJ1-3; no clear D gene. The CDR3 spans 15 residues. V shed 2 bases and J shed 0 bases, with 9 bases lying between them. Germline assignment: CDR1 SGDLS and CDR2 YYNGEE. CDR3: CASSVGRISGNTIYF. The CDR3 bases are TGTGCCAGCAGCGTCGGCAGGATCTCTGGAAACACCATATATTTT.

The chain is built from TRBV7-2 and TRBJ2-2, with D unresolved. The V end was cut by 1 base, the J end by 4 bases, with 7 bases between. The germline gives CDR1 SGHTA, CDR2 FQGNSA. The CDR3 totals 14 residues. The CDR3 DNA is TGTGCCAGCAGCTTAGGCAGGTCCACCGGGGAGCTGTTTTTT. Translated, it gives CASSLGRSTGELFF.

V usage is TRBV5-1 and J usage is TRBJ2-3; 9 positions match TRBD1. CDR1 and CDR2 from the germline V gene are SGHRS and YFSETQ. V was pared by 4 bases and J by 3 bases, with 9 bases of the junction left unmatched. CDR3 length: 16 residues. CDR3 DNA: TGCGCCAGCAGCCCTGGGACAGGGATAGTGACAGATACGCAGTATTTT. Translated: CASSPGTGIVTDTQYF. Combining the CDR3 with reference TRBV5-1 and TRBJ2-3 gives the whole variable domain KAGVTQTPRYLIKTRGQQVTLSCSPISGHRSVSWYQQTPGQGLQFLFEYFSETQRNKGNFPGRFSGRQFSNSRSEMNVSTLELGDSALYLCASSPGTGIVTDTQYFGPGTRLTVL.

CDR3 loop: CATHGTGYTGELFF. The CDR3 nucleotides read TGTGCCACCCATGGGACCGGCTACACCGGGGAGCTGTTTTTT. The chain is built from TRBV10-3 and TRBJ2-2, with D perhaps TRBD1 or TRBD2 (5 bases each). Per germline, CDR1 ENHRY and CDR2 SYGVKD. With 10 bases removed from V and 3 bases from J, the gap between germline ends came to 15 bases. The CDR3 consists of 14 residues.

In its sample, this clone was seen a few times. The rearrangement links TRBV11-2 to TRBJ2-7; D possibly uses TRBD1 or TRBD2 (5 bases each). This CDR3 has 14 amino acids. Germline V gene lookup returns CDR1 SGHAT and CDR2 FQNNGV. The V end lost 5 bases, the J end lost 2 bases, and 13 bases lay between the germline ends. CDR3 DNA: TGTGCCAGCAGCCGCCGGGACGGAGCCTACGAGCAGTACTTC. It specifies CASSRRDGAYEQYF.

The chain couples TRBV7-8 to TRBJ2-5; 7 bases match TRBD2. The germline gives CDR1 SGHVS, CDR2 FQNEAQ. This CDR3 contains 17 residues. The junction had 13 bases not matched to a gene; V was cut back by 4 bases and J by 2 bases. The CDR3 reads CASSSDPERGVQETQYF. CDR3 DNA: TGTGCCAGCAGCTCAGACCCCGAGCGGGGTGTACAAGAGACCCAGTACTTC.

The chain recombines TRBV9 with TRBJ2-7, with D perhaps being TRBD1 or TRBD2 (5 bases each). Germline-derived CDR1 and CDR2 are SGDLS and YYNGEE. Trimming pared 0 bases from V and 5 bases from J, leaving 12 bases between. This CDR3 spans 14 amino acids. The CDR3 coding sequence is TGTGCCAGCAGCGTAGATCCCCGGGGCAACGAGCAGTACTTC. Encoded protein: CASSVDPRGNEQYF.

The chain uses TRBV30 and TRBJ1-1; TRBD1 might be the D (5 bases). Trimming removed 3 bases at V and 11 bases at J, with 16 bases between. This CDR3 spans 12 amino acids. Germline CDR1 GTSNPN, CDR2 SVGIG (reference sequence). CDR3 amino acids: CAWSGQGGNAFF. CDR3 bases: TGTGCCTGGAGCGGGCAGGGAGGGAATGCTTTCTTT.

The chain uses TRBV4-1 and TRBJ2-2; 9 bases are a match to TRBD2. The germline gives CDR1 MGHRA, CDR2 YSYEKL. The CDR3 spans 14 residues. J gave up 8 bases and V 1 base, and 2 bases lay outside the gene matches. CDR3 coding DNA: TGCGCCAGCAGCCAAGGACTAGCGGTGGGGGAGCTGTTTTTT. It specifies CASSQGLAVGELFF.

The gene calls are TRBV5-1 and TRBJ1-4, with TRBD1 identical over 8 bases. CDR3 length equals 15 residues. Losses at the gene ends were 4 bases for V and 4 bases for J; bases not matched to a gene: 6. CDR1 and CDR2 (germline): SGHRS, YFSETQ. The CDR3 DNA reads as TGCGCCAGCAGCCCGGGACAGGCCCATAATGAAAAACTGTTTTTT. Amino acids: CASSPGQAHNEKLFF.

The rearrangement links TRBV14 to TRBJ1-6; no reliable D call. CDR3 length equals 15 residues. Trimming shortened V by 0 bases and J by 5 bases, and 8 bases separated the two germline ends. Germline CDR1 reads SGHDN; CDR2 reads FVKESK. The CDR3 DNA sequence: TGTGCCAGCAGCCAAGAACGTGGCCATAATTCACCCCTCCACTTT. It yields the protein CASSQERGHNSPLHF.

The genes are TRBV6-1 and TRBJ1-5; 9 positions agree with TRBD1. The CDR3 consists of 15 residues. Germline assignment: CDR1 MNHNS and CDR2 SASEGT. Trimming took 1 base from V and 6 from J; bases not matched to a gene: 4. CDR3 DNA sequence: TGTGCCAGCAGTGAAGAGGGACAGGGCAGTCAGCCCCAGCATTTT. Its translation: CASSEEGQGSQPQHF.

The rearrangement uses TRBV5-1 and TRBJ1-4, with no clear D. The CDR3 is 14 residues long. V lost 4 bases, J lost 0 bases, and 7 bases lay in between. CDR1 is SGHRS, CDR2 YFSETQ, per germline. As DNA, the CDR3 is TGCGCCAGCAGCCACCAGACAACTAATGAAAAACTGTTTTTT. Residues: CASSHQTTNEKLFF.

The chain has TRBV19 and TRBJ1-5, with 9 bases that match TRBD1. The CDR3 loop spans 16 amino acids. V dropped 6 bases and J dropped 5; count of bases not matched to a gene: 11. The germline gives CDR1 LNHDA, CDR2 SQIVND (reference sequence). The CDR3 nucleotides read TGTGCCAGTAGGAGTACGGGACAGGGAATGTATCAGCCCCAGCATTTT. Protein product: CASRSTGQGMYQPQHF.

The rearrangement joins TRBV10-3 to TRBJ2-7; D remains ambiguous. V was pared by 0 bases and J by 2 bases, with 14 bases between. This CDR3 comprises 16 residues. From germline, CDR1 is ENHRY and CDR2 SYGVKD. CDR3 nucleotide sequence: TGTGCCATCAGTGAGTCAGTGGCAGGATCAACCTACGAGCAGTACTTC. Translation: CAISESVAGSTYEQYF.

The chain uses TRBV15 and TRBJ1-2; D is undetermined. CDR1 LNHNV and CDR2 YYDKDF come from the germline V gene (reference sequence). The CDR3 length is 13 residues. Trimming pared 3 bases from V and 4 bases from J, leaving 9 bases between. CDR3 nucleotides: TGTGCCACCAGCAGGGATGCCATCTATGGCTACACCTTC. The encoded protein is CATSRDAIYGYTF.

V is TRBV7-9 and J is TRBJ1-1; D not certain. Germline CDR1 SEHNR, CDR2 FQNEAQ (reference sequence). V lost 5 bases and J lost 4, with 14 bases in between. The CDR3 is 14 residues long. The CDR3 DNA sequence: TGTGCCAGCAGCGAAACAGAAATTAGCACTGAAGCTTTCTTT. This translates into CASSETEISTEAFF.

With regard to this clone: The junction and the germline gene differ at one end; a read error may be behind it. This sequence joins TRBV2 and TRBJ1-2, with D tentatively TRBD1 (5 bases). Germline V gives CDR1 SNHLY, CDR2 FYNNEI. The CDR3 is made up of 13 amino acids. The CDR3 DNA reads as TGTGCCAGCAGAGAAGGGGTTGGGTATGGCTACACCTTC. Translating gives CASREGVGYGYTF.

The chain uses TRBV19 and TRBJ1-2; D perhaps matches TRBD1 (6 bases). Per the germline V gene, CDR1 is LNHDA and CDR2 is SQIVND (reference sequence). This CDR3 contains 12 residues. Trimming cost V 10 bases and J 5 bases, with 14 bases left between them. CDR3 residues: CATQGFEYGYTF. The CDR3 bases are TGTGCCACCCAGGGGTTCGAGTATGGCTACACCTTC. The variable domain in full, with the rest retrieved from reference TRBV19 and TRBJ1-2, is DGGITQSPKYLFRKEGQNVTLSCEQNLNHDAMYWYRQDPGQGLRLIYYSQIVNDFQKGDIAEGYSVSREKKESFPLTVTSAQKNPTAFYLCATQGFEYGYTFGSGTRLTVV.

This chain links TRBV19 with TRBJ1-5; 11 positions match TRBD1. Unmatched junction bases numbered 5, after V lost 0 bases and J lost 4 bases. CDR1 is LNHDA and CDR2 is SQIVND in the germline V gene (reference sequence). The CDR3 spans 17 residues. The CDR3 DNA is TGTGCCAGTAGTATAGATCCCCGGGACAGGGGGAATCAGCCCCAGCATTTT. Its protein product is CASSIDPRDRGNQPQHF.

Only a few counts were recorded for this clone. The rearrangement uses TRBV6-1 and TRBJ2-3, with 7 nucleotides matching TRBD1. This CDR3 has 15 amino acids. The germline gives CDR1 MNHNS, CDR2 SASEGT. Trimming removed 6 bases from V and 5 bases from J; junction bases left unmatched: 11. CDR3 bases: TGTGCCAGCAGCCTCGCCGGGACAGTTGGAGATACGCAGTATTTT. Its translation is CASSLAGTVGDTQYF.

The CDR3 DNA follows: TGTGCCAGCATTGGATTAAGTGGGCCCTCCTACAATGAGCAGTTCTTC. Protein sequence: CASIGLSGPSYNEQFF. The genes are TRBV27 and TRBJ2-1; D remains unclear. Per the germline V gene, CDR1 is MNHEY and CDR2 is SMNVEV (reference sequence). CDR3 length: 16 amino acids. The germline V and J ends were trimmed by 7 bases and 0 bases, with 16 bases remaining between them.

The table lists this clone with a few counts. The rearrangement uses TRBV7-9 and TRBJ2-2, with 7 bases aligning to TRBD1. V shed 5 bases and J 4 bases; nucleotides not matched to a gene: 13. This CDR3 is 17 amino acids long. Germline CDR1 is SEHNR and CDR2 is FQNEAQ (reference sequence). The CDR3 DNA is TGTGCCAGCAGCCCCCCCTTCACAGGGGTTGCCACCGGGGAGCTGTTTTTT. This translates into CASSPPFTGVATGELFF.

The rearrangement uses TRBV15 and TRBJ1-1; D perhaps matches TRBD1 (5 bases). Trimming removed 2 bases at V and 3 bases at J, with 7 bases between. The germline gives CDR1 LNHNV, CDR2 YYDKDF (reference sequence). There are 13 residues in the CDR3. CDR3 coding DNA: TGTGCCACCAGCAGACGGGGGGACACTGAAGCTTTCTTT. Its protein product is CATSRRGDTEAFF.

This sequence joins TRBV7-8 and TRBJ2-1; 12 bases are shared with TRBD2. Trimming at V came to 5 bases and at J to 0 bases, leaving 11 bases not matched to a gene. Germline V CDR1 and CDR2: SGHVS, FQNEAQ. CDR3 length: 19 amino acids. For the CDR3, the DNA is TGTGCCAGCAGCCAGCACGGGACTAGCGGGTGGAGCTCCTACAATGAGCAGTTCTTC. It translates to CASSQHGTSGWSSYNEQFF.

V is TRBV6-5 and J is TRBJ2-7, with D uncertain. The CDR3 runs 13 residues. Germline V gene lookup returns CDR1 MNHEY and CDR2 SVGAGI. The V end was cut by 6 bases, the J end by 0 bases, with 9 bases between. For the CDR3, the DNA is TGTGCCAGCAGCGACCTAATCTCCTACGAGCAGTACTTC. It yields the protein CASSDLISYEQYF.

The genes are TRBV6-1 and TRBJ2-6, with TRBD1 matching 7 bases. With V trimmed by 4 bases and J by 1 base, 1 base remained unmatched. The CDR3 loop spans 15 amino acids. CDR1 and CDR2 from the germline V gene are MNHNS and SASEGT. CDR3 sequence reads: CASSATGSGANVLTF. DNA for the CDR3: TGTGCCAGCAGTGCGACAGGGTCTGGGGCCAACGTCCTGACTTTC.

J is TRBJ2-1 and V is TRBV19; D tentatively fits TRBD1 or TRBD2 (6 bases each). Per germline, CDR1 LNHDA and CDR2 SQIVND (reference sequence). CDR3 length: 15 residues. V lost 7 bases and J 4 bases, leaving 17 bases between the germline ends. The chain's CDR3 is CASKWGAGGYNEQFF. CDR3 bases: TGTGCCAGTAAATGGGGGGCAGGAGGATACAATGAGCAGTTCTTC. Full variable domain (missing parts from reference TRBV19 and TRBJ2-1): DGGITQSPKYLFRKEGQNVTLSCEQNLNHDAMYWYRQDPGQGLRLIYYSQIVNDFQKGDIAEGYSVSREKKESFPLTVTSAQKNPTAFYLCASKWGAGGYNEQFFGPGTRLTVL.